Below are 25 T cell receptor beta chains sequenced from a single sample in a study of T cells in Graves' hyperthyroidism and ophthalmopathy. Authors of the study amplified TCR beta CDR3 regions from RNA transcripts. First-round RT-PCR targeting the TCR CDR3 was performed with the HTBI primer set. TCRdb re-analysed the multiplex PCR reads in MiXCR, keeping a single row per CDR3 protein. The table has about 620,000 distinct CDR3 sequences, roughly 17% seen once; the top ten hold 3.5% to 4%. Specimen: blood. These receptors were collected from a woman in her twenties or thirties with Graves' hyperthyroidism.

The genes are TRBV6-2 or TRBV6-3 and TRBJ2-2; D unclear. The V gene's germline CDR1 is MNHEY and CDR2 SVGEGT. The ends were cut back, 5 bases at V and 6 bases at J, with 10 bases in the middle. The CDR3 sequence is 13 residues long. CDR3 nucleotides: TGTGCCAGCAGTACCGATTGGGCCGGGGAGCTGTTTTTT. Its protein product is CASSTDWAGELFF.

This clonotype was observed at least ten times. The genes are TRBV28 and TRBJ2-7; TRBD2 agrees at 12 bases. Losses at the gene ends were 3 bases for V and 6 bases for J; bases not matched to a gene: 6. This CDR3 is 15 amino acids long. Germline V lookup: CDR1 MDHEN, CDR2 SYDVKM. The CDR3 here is CASSFLAGGPPEQYF. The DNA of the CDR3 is TGTGCCAGCAGTTTCCTAGCGGGAGGGCCTCCCGAGCAGTACTTC.

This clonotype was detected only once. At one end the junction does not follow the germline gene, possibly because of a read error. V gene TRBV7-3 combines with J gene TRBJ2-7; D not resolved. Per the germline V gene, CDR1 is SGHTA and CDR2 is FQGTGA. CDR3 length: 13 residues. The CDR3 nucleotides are TGTGCCAGTAGCTTAGGGAATCGTGGAGAGCAGTACTTC. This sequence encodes CASSLGNRGEQYF.

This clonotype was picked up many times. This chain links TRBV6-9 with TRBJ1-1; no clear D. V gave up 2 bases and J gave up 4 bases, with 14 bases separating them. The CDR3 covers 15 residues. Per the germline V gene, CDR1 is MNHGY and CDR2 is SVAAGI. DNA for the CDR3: TGTGCCAGCAGTTATGTTGGAGGGAAGGCCACTGAAGCTTTCTTT. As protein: CASSYVGGKATEAFF.

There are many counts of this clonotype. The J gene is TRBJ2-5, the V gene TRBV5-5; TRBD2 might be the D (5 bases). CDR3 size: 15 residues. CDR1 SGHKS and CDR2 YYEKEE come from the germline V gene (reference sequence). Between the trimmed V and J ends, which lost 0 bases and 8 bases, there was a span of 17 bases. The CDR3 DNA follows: TGTGCCAGCAGCTTGGTTCCGGGAATAGCGTCTACCCAGTACTTC. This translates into CASSLVPGIASTQYF. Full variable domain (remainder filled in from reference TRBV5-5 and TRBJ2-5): DAGVTQSPTHLIKTRGQQVTLRCSPISGHKSVSWYQQVLGQGPQFIFQYYEKEERGRGNFPDRFSARQFPNYSSELNVNALLLGDSALYLCASSLVPGIASTQYFGPGTRLLVL.

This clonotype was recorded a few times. The CDR3 nucleotides read TGTGCCAGCAGCCAAGATTATAAGGCCTACGCAACACCCCTCCACTTT. Encoded protein: CASSQDYKAYATPLHF. The rearrangement joins TRBV4-2 to TRBJ1-6; D unclear. With 0 bases removed from V and 11 bases from J, the gap between germline ends came to 17 bases. The germline V gene has CDR1 LGHNA and CDR2 YNFKEQ. CDR3 length: 16 amino acids.

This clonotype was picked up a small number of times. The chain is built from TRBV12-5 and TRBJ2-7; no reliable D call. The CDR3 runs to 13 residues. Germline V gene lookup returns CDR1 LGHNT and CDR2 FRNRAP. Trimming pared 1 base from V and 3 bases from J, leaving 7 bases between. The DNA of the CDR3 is TGTGCTAGTGGTTTGGACCCGATCTACGAGCAGTACTTC. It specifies CASGLDPIYEQYF.

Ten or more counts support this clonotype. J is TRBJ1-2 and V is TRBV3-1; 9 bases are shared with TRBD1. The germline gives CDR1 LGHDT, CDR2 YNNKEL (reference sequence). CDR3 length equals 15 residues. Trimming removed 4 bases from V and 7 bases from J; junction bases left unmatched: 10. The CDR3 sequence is CASSREGQGYFGYTF. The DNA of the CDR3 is TGTGCCAGCAGCCGAGAGGGACAGGGATATTTTGGCTACACCTTC.

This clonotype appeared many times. Written as DNA, the CDR3 is TGTGCCAGCAGTGGGGCGAGGACAGGGGAAACTGAAGCTTTCTTT. It specifies CASSGARTGETEAFF. The rearrangement uses TRBV6-1 and TRBJ1-1, with 9 bases that match TRBD1. The CDR3 loop spans 15 amino acids. In germline, CDR1 is MNHNS, CDR2 SASEGT. V was clipped by 4 bases and J by 5 bases; unmatched bases: 8.

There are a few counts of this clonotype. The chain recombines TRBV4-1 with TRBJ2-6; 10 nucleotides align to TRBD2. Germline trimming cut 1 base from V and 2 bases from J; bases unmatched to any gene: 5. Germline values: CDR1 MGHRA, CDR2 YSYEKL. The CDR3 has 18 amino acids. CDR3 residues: CASSQVGLAEAGANVLTF. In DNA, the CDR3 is TGCGCCAGCAGCCAAGTCGGACTAGCGGAGGCTGGGGCCAACGTCCTGACTTTC.

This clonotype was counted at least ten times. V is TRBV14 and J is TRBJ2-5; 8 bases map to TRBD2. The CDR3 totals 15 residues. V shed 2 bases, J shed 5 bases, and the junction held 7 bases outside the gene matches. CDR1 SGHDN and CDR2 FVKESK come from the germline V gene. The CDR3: CASSQPLAGGETQYF. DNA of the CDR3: TGTGCCAGCAGCCAACCCCTAGCGGGTGGGGAGACCCAGTACTTC.

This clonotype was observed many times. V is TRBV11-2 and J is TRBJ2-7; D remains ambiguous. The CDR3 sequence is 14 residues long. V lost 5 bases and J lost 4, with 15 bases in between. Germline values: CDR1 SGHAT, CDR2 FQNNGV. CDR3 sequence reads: CASSLTASGYEQYF. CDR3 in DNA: TGTGCCAGCAGCCTTACAGCCTCAGGATACGAGCAGTACTTC.

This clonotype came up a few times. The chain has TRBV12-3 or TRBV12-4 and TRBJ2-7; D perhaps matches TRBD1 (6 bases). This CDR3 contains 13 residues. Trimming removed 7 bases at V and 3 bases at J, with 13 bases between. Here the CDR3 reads CASNAGTFYEQYF. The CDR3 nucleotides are TGTGCCAGCAATGCCGGGACATTCTACGAGCAGTACTTC.

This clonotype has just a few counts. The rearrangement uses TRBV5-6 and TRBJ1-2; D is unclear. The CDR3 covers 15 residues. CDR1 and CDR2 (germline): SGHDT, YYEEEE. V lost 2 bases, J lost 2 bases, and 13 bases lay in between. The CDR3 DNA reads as TGTGCCAGCAGCTTTATTGAGCGACCCAACTATGGCTACACCTTC. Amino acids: CASSFIERPNYGYTF.

CDR3 nucleotides: TGTGCCAGCAGCTTAGGCAGCTCAGGGAACGGCGGACCCTACGAGCAGTACTTC. Protein product: CASSLGSSGNGGPYEQYF. V and J are TRBV7-9 and TRBJ2-7; the D gene is possibly TRBD1 (5 bases). Germline loops: CDR1 SEHNR, CDR2 FQNEAQ (reference sequence). The V gene lost 1 base and the J gene lost 2 bases, with 21 bases spanning the gap. This CDR3 is 18 amino acids long.

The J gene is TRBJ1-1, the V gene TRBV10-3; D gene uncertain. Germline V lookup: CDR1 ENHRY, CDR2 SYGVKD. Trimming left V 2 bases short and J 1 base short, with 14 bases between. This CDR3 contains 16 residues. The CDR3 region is CAISERIFSGNTEAFF. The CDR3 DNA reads TGTGCCATCAGTGAGAGGATCTTTTCTGGGAACACTGAAGCTTTCTTT.

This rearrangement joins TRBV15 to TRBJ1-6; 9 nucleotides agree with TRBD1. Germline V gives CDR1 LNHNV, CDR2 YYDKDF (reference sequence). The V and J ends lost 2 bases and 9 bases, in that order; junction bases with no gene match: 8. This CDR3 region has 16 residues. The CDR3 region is CATSRPGDRASSPLHF. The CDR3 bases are TGTGCCACCAGCAGACCCGGGGACAGGGCGTCTTCACCCCTCCACTTT.

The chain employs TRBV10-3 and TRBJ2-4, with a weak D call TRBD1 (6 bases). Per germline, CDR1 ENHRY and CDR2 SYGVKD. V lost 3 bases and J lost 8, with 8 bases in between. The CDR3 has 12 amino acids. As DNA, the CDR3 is TGTGCCATCAGTGATACAGGGTACATTCAGTACTTC. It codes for CAISDTGYIQYF.

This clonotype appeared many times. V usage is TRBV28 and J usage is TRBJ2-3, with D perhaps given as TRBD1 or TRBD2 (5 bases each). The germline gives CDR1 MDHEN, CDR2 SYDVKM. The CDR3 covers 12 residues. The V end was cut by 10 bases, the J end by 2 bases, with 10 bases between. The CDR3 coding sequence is TGTGCCACCAGGGAGTCCACAGATACGCAGTATTTT. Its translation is CATRESTDTQYF.

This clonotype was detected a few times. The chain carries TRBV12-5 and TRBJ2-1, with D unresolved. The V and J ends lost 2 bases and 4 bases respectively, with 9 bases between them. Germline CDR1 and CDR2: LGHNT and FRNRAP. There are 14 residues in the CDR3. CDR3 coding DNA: TGTGCTAGTGGTTTGATGACGGAGTACAATGAGCAGTTCTTC. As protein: CASGLMTEYNEQFF.

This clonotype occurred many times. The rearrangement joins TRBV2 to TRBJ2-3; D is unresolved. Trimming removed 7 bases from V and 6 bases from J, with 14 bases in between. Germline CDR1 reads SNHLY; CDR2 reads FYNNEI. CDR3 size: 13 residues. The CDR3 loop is CASTLDPFDTQYF. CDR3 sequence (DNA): TGTGCCAGCACCCTCGACCCTTTCGATACGCAGTATTTT.

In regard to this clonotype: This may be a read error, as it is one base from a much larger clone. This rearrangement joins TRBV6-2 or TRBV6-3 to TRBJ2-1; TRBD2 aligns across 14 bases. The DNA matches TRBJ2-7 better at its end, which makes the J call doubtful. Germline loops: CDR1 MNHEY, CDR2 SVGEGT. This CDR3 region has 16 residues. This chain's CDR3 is CASSYPGLAGANEQYF. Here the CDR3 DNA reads TGTGCCAGCAGTTACCCGGGACTAGCGGGAGCAAATGAGCAGTACTTC.

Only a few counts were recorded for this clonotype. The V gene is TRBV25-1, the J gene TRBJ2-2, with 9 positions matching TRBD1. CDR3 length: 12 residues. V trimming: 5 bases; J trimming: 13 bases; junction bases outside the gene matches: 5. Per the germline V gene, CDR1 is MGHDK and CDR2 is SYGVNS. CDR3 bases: TGTGCCAGCAGTAGCGGACAGGGGAGGCTGTTTTTT. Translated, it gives CASSSGQGRLFF. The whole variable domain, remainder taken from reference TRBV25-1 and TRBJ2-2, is EADIYQTPRYLVIGTGKKITLECSQTMGHDKMYWYQQDPGMELHLIHYSYGVNSTEKGDLSSESTVSRIRTEHFPLTLESARPSHTSQYLCASSSGQGRLFFGEGSRLTVL.

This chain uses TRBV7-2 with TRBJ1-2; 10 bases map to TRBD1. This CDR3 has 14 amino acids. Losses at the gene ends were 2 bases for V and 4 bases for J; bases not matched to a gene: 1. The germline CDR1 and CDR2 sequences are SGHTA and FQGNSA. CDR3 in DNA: TGTGCCAGCAGCTTAAGGACAGGGGGCTATGGCTACACCTTC. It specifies CASSLRTGGYGYTF.

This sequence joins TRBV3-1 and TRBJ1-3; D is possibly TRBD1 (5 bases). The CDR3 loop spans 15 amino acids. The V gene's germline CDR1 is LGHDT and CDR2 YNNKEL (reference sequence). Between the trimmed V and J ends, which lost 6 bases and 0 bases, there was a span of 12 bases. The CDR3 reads CASRPRGSSGNTIYF. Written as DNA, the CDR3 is TGTGCCAGCAGACCGCGGGGGAGCTCTGGAAACACCATATATTTT.